The next 28 T cell receptor beta chains were all read from a single sample in a study of Ad26.COV2.S vaccination and SARS-CoV-2 variants. The method was immunoSEQ multiplex PCR; TCRdb's version includes in-frame clones alone and lacks a portion of them. The table records fewer than 400,000 clones, 85% to 90% of them present only once. Treatment: around 19 received Ad26.COV2.S at low or high dose, single or two shots; 5 received placebo; per-sample allocation not given. Sampling happened 63 days after the first vaccine or placebo injection. The starting material was peripheral blood, obtained in a trial of Ad26.COV2.S vaccine versus placebo. The receptors stem from a person between 18 and 65 years old who received the Ad26.COV2.S COVID-19 vaccine or a placebo.

The chain recombines TRBV4-3 with TRBJ2-7, with D tentatively TRBD1 or TRBD2 (6 bases each). V was trimmed by 4 bases and J by 5 bases, leaving 24 bases between them. Germline V gives CDR1 LGHNA, CDR2 YSLEER. The CDR3 has 17 residues. CDR3 residues: CASSLKPPGGDGDEQYF. The CDR3 region has the DNA TGCGCCAGCAGCCTCAAACCCCCCGGGGGCGACGGCGACGAGCAGTACTTC.

V is TRBV5-6 and J is TRBJ1-1, with 7 bases fitting TRBD1. This CDR3 has 12 amino acids. V was pared by 4 bases and J by 5 bases, with 2 bases of the junction left unmatched. CDR1 is SGHDT, CDR2 YYEEEE, per germline. The CDR3 DNA reads as TGTGCCAGCAGCCCAGGGGGGACTGAAGCTTTCTTT. Encoded protein: CASSPGGTEAFF.

The J gene is TRBJ2-1, the V gene TRBV7-8; 10 positions match TRBD2. Germline values: CDR1 SGHVS, CDR2 FQNEAQ. J lost 8 bases, V lost 5 bases, and 12 bases had no gene match. There are 16 residues in the CDR3. This chain's CDR3 is CASSPQAGGAWDEQFF. CDR3 coding DNA: TGTGCCAGCAGCCCGCAAGCGGGAGGGGCCTGGGATGAGCAGTTCTTC.

This chain connects TRBV9 to TRBJ2-1; 7 bases agree with TRBD2. Germline CDR1 reads SGDLS; CDR2 reads YYNGEE. Trimming cost V 3 bases and J 4 bases; bases outside gene matches: 16. This CDR3 comprises 18 residues. CDR3 in amino acids: CASSAGGRAPKGYNEQFF. In nucleotides, the CDR3 is TGTGCCAGCAGCGCGGGCGGGAGAGCCCCAAAGGGATACAATGAGCAGTTCTTC.

V usage is TRBV28 and J usage is TRBJ2-7, with D possibly being TRBD1 or TRBD2 (7 bases each). Germline loops: CDR1 MDHEN, CDR2 SYDVKM. V lost 4 bases to trimming and J lost 2 bases, with 24 bases between them. The CDR3 is 18 residues long. In DNA form, the CDR3 reads TGTGCCAGCAGTTCAGGGGGGGTTGTTACAGGGACCCCCTACGAGCAGTACTTC. This codes for CASSSGGVVTGTPYEQYF.

The chain carries TRBV29-1 and TRBJ1-5; D call uncertain. The CDR3 is made up of 13 amino acids. The germline gives CDR1 SQVTM, CDR2 ANQGSEA. Trimming left V 4 bases short and J 3 bases short, with 10 bases between. The DNA of the CDR3 is TGCAGCGTTGTAACTGCTCCCAATCAGCCCCAGCATTTT. Protein sequence: CSVVTAPNQPQHF.

This chain connects TRBV12-3 or TRBV12-4 to TRBJ2-3, with D hard to call. With 5 bases removed from V and 6 bases from J, the gap between germline ends came to 9 bases. The CDR3 contains 12 residues. CDR3 sequence reads: CASSALGDTQYF. As DNA, the CDR3 is TGTGCCAGCAGTGCATTAGGTGATACGCAGTATTTT.

This CDR3 reads CASSPRSLDTQYF. In nucleotides, the CDR3 is TGTGCCAGCTCACCTAGGTCCTTGGATACGCAGTATTTT. The V call is TRBV18, the J call TRBJ2-3; D call uncertain. Trimming took 3 bases from V and 6 from J, leaving 10 bases between them. Germline V lookup: CDR1 KGHSH, CDR2 LQKENI. This CDR3 comprises 13 residues.

The rearrangement links TRBV18 to TRBJ1-2; D possibly corresponds to TRBD1 (6 bases). Germline V gene lookup returns CDR1 KGHSH and CDR2 LQKENI. Between the trimmed V and J ends, which lost 3 bases and 4 bases, there was a span of 12 bases. This CDR3 comprises 14 residues. The CDR3 sequence is CASSPNDRTYGYTF. In DNA, the CDR3 is TGTGCCAGCTCACCGAATGACAGGACCTATGGCTACACCTTC.

The genes are TRBV15 and TRBJ2-2; 9 nucleotides agree with TRBD2. The junction had 4 bases not matched to a gene; V was cut back by 5 bases and J by 3 bases. Germline CDR1 LNHNV, CDR2 YYDKDF (reference sequence). The CDR3 contains 15 residues. CDR3 sequence reads: CATSQGLADTGELFF. For the CDR3, the DNA is TGTGCCACCAGCCAGGGACTAGCAGACACCGGGGAGCTGTTTTTT.

Notes on this clone: Other DNA sequences in this sample translate to the same CDR3. The rearrangement links TRBV9 to TRBJ2-7, with D unresolved. The CDR3 contains 14 residues. Germline V gene lookup returns CDR1 SGDLS and CDR2 YYNGEE. V was clipped by 0 bases and J by 2 bases, with 9 bases between them. This CDR3 is CASSVGGGTYEQYF. The CDR3 DNA sequence: TGTGCCAGCAGCGTAGGTGGCGGAACCTACGAGCAGTACTTC.

This chain uses TRBV25-1 with TRBJ2-3; D is unclear. There are 17 residues in the CDR3. The germline CDR1 and CDR2 sequences are MGHDK and SYGVNS. Trimming removed 0 bases from V and 0 bases from J, with 13 bases in between. In DNA, the CDR3 is TGTGCCAGCAGTGAATATGCAGCCCCATCTAGCACAGATACGCAGTATTTT. Translated: CASSEYAAPSSTDTQYF.

This chain uses TRBV5-4 with TRBJ1-2, with no clear D. The CDR3 contains 12 residues. Germline V CDR1 and CDR2: SGHNT, YYREEE (reference sequence). V lost 4 bases and J 10 bases, leaving 14 bases between the germline ends. CDR3 bases: TGTGCCAGCAGCGAGGACGAAAGCAACTACACCTTC. It is translated as CASSEDESNYTF. Based on the CDR3 plus reference TRBV5-4 and TRBJ1-2, the full variable domain is ETGVTQSPTHLIKTRGQQVTLRCSSQSGHNTVSWYQQALGQGPQFIFQYYREEENGRGNFPPRFSGLQFPNYSSELNVNALELDDSALYLCASSEDESNYTFGSGTRLTVV.

The chain combines TRBV7-3 with TRBJ1-2; 8 nucleotides line up with TRBD1. The V and J ends lost 2 bases and 3 bases, in that order; junction bases with no gene match: 2. There are 14 residues in the CDR3. Germline CDR1 reads SGHTA; CDR2 reads FQGTGA. DNA of the CDR3: TGTGCCAGCAGCTTACAGGGGGCCGACTATGGCTACACCTTC. Amino acids: CASSLQGADYGYTF.

J is TRBJ2-1 and V is TRBV28; D remains unclear. The CDR3 length is 12 residues. The V gene's germline CDR1 is MDHEN and CDR2 SYDVKM. Trimming removed 3 bases at V and 9 bases at J, with 9 bases between. The CDR3 is CASSFILREQFF. The CDR3 DNA reads as TGTGCCAGCAGTTTCATTCTCCGTGAGCAGTTCTTC. The entire variable domain, with the rest obtained from reference TRBV28 and TRBJ2-1, is as follows: DVKVTQSSRYLVKRTGEKVFLECVQDMDHENMFWYRQDPGLGLRLIYFSYDVKMKEKGDIPEGYSVSREKKERFSLILESASTNQTSMYLCASSFILREQFFGPGTRLTVL.

V and J are TRBV28 and TRBJ1-2; a weak D match, TRBD1 (6 bases). This CDR3 has 15 amino acids. The germline gives CDR1 MDHEN, CDR2 SYDVKM. V was trimmed by 5 bases and J by 0 bases, leaving 13 bases between them. The DNA of the CDR3 is TGTGCCAGCAGTCCGAGCCGGGGGCCTAACTATGGCTACACCTTC. Translation: CASSPSRGPNYGYTF.

J is TRBJ1-1 and V is TRBV12-3 or TRBV12-4; D perhaps matches TRBD1 (5 bases). The CDR3 has 12 amino acids. V was pared by 6 bases and J by 5 bases, with 10 bases between. The CDR3 DNA is TGTGCCAGCAGCCTAGGGGTTACTGAAGCTTTCTTT. This sequence encodes CASSLGVTEAFF.

This clone was detected once. The chain carries TRBV25-1 and TRBJ2-7; 8 nucleotides align to TRBD1. Germline V CDR1 and CDR2: MGHDK, SYGVNS. The CDR3 is 15 amino acids. V trimming: 4 bases; J trimming: 6 bases; junction bases outside the gene matches: 11. CDR3 in DNA: TGTGCCAGCAGTGCTTCGACAGGGGCGCTGTCCGAGCAGTACGTC. Protein: CASSASTGALSEQYV.

V gene TRBV3-1 (or the pseudogene TRBV3-2) combines with J gene TRBJ1-1; D not certain. There are 12 residues in the CDR3. CDR1 is LGHDT, CDR2 YNNKEL, per germline (reference sequence). Trimming stripped 1 base from V and 6 bases from J, with 6 bases between. CDR3 bases: TGTGCCAGCAGCCAAGCGGGATCTGAAGCTTTCTTT. Amino acids: CASSQAGSEAFF.

The chain is built from TRBV2 and TRBJ1-2, with 8 nucleotides matching TRBD1. V lost 3 bases and J lost 8; bases outside the gene matches: 5. CDR1 and CDR2 from the germline V gene are SNHLY and FYNNEI. The CDR3 loop spans 13 amino acids. The CDR3 sequence: CASSDRQGFGYTF. CDR3 nucleotides: TGTGCCAGCAGTGATAGACAGGGGTTCGGCTACACCTTC.

V usage is TRBV19 and J usage is TRBJ1-1, with 7 bases identical to TRBD1. This CDR3 contains 15 residues. Germline CDR1 is LNHDA and CDR2 is SQIVND (reference sequence). Germline trimming cut 9 bases from V and 4 bases from J; bases unmatched to any gene: 14. The CDR3 reads CASSSGGRMGTEAFF. In nucleotides, the CDR3 is TGTGCCAGCTCTTCAGGGGGTCGAATGGGCACTGAAGCTTTCTTT.

This clone was counted a few times. The J gene is TRBJ1-1, the V gene TRBV6-5; no firm D call. Germline-derived CDR1 and CDR2 are MNHEY and SVGAGI. The V and J ends lost 9 bases and 0 bases respectively, with 5 bases between them. The length of the CDR3 is 11 residues. The CDR3 spells CASWVNTEAFF. The CDR3 nucleotides read TGTGCCAGTTGGGTGAACACTGAAGCTTTCTTT.

The chain uses TRBV2 and TRBJ1-4; D is unclear. Per the germline V gene, CDR1 is SNHLY and CDR2 is FYNNEI. The V gene lost 6 bases and the J gene lost 2 bases, with 13 bases spanning the gap. This CDR3 contains 15 residues. CDR3 in amino acids: CASRGLHVTNEKLFF. The DNA of the CDR3 is TGTGCCAGCAGGGGATTACATGTTACTAATGAAAAACTGTTTTTT.

The V and J genes are TRBV7-2 and TRBJ2-3, with 12 nucleotides matching TRBD2. CDR1 and CDR2 (germline): SGHTA, FQGNSA. CDR3 size: 16 residues. V trimming: 5 bases; J trimming: 2 bases; junction bases outside the gene matches: 5. The CDR3 bases are TGTGCCAGCAGCCCAGGACTAGCGGGGTTCACAGATACGCAGTATTTT. It codes for CASSPGLAGFTDTQYF.

The chain joins TRBV30 to TRBJ2-2; D is uncertain. CDR1 and CDR2 (germline): GTSNPN, SVGIG (reference sequence). The CDR3 loop spans 11 amino acids. The germline V and J ends were trimmed by 2 bases and 9 bases, with 7 bases remaining between them. The DNA of the CDR3 is TGTGCCTGGAGTAGCTTGAGGGAGCTGTTTTTT. It yields the protein CAWSSLRELFF. Filled out from reference TRBV30 and TRBJ2-2, the complete variable domain reads SQTIHQWPATLVQPVGSPLSLECTVEGTSNPNLYWYRQAAGRGLQLLFYSVGIGQISSEVPQNLSASRPQDRQFILSSKKLLLSDSGFYLCAWSSLRELFFGEGSRLTVL.

The chain joins TRBV6-5 to TRBJ2-5; TRBD2 is a possible D gene (6 bases). This CDR3 is 15 amino acids long. Germline loops: CDR1 MNHEY, CDR2 SVGAGI. V dropped 6 bases and J dropped 1 base, with 15 bases sitting between them. The CDR3 protein is CASSGLPGLQETQYF. The CDR3 coding sequence is TGTGCCAGCAGCGGACTTCCGGGACTCCAAGAGACCCAGTACTTC.

This chain connects TRBV13 to TRBJ1-1; D gene unclear. Per the germline V gene, CDR1 is PRHDT and CDR2 is FYEKMQ (reference sequence). This CDR3 spans 14 amino acids. V lost 0 bases to trimming and J lost 4 bases, with 9 bases between them. The CDR3 sequence: CASSLGRGSTEAFF. CDR3 in DNA: TGTGCCAGCAGCTTAGGCCGGGGTAGCACTGAAGCTTTCTTT.

The rearrangement uses TRBV18 and TRBJ1-1; TRBD1 aligns across 7 bases. V was clipped by 2 bases and J by 4 bases; unmatched bases: 7. Germline loops: CDR1 KGHSH, CDR2 LQKENI. The CDR3 has 15 amino acids. This CDR3 reads CASSPGRGVGTEAFF. The CDR3 DNA follows: TGTGCCAGCTCACCAGGCAGGGGGGTGGGCACTGAAGCTTTCTTT.